This entry is about one T cell receptor beta chain. No antigen is known for it. The input lacks base qualities; no much larger clone sits a single base away. Participants in the prospective study were aged 18 to 89 years, lived in about two dozen United States geographic areas, and enrolled through a virtual design. In the prospective study, cohorts were assigned on the basis of participant-reported clinical history obtained from a screening survey and a study questionnaire. Exposed participants had been in contact, within 2 weeks of entering the study, with a person who had a PCR-confirmed or clinician-diagnosed case of COVID-19. Each participant in the prospective study had whole blood, serum and a nasopharyngeal or oropharyngeal swab collected by mobile phlebotomists. Participants in the prospective study had the option to provide additional blood draws and questionnaires over a roughly 2-month period. Prospective study blood samples were shipped either frozen or at room temperature before DNA extraction.

This specimen comes from a study of blood T cell repertoires in COVID-19 (dated by TCRdb to the early 2020s). With regard to the full study: Samples from collaborators originated in the United States, Italy and Spain and spanned both the acute and convalescent phases of COVID-19. The prospective study material was composed of cDNA or gDNA derived from T cells, B-cell-depleted T cells, or PBMCs. Deeply sampled blood TCRbeta repertoires from subjects exposed to, actively infected with, or recovered from COVID-19 were included in the dataset. A freely available public database, intended as a resource for researchers studying the immune response to SARS-CoV-2, is where the repertoires were released. Samples came from the ongoing ImmuneRACE study (first 160 participants) plus 1,254 subjects from 6 global collaborators. Sample metadata almost always included a de-identified subject ID, COVID-19 status, age in years and sex. Where available, HLA class I and class II types were obtained from metadata supplied by the sample provider rather than from assay-based typing. Beyond this particular receptor, the publication reports: The amount of clinical and demographic metadata varied by source and participant and was provided uncurated.

TCRbeta CDR3 regions were amplified from genomic DNA by means of the immunoSEQ Assay, a bias-controlled multiplex PCR. Turning to the authors' computational methods: The number of nucleated cells in each sample was estimated by amplification of reference gene primers within the assay. To quantify the absolute abundance of each unique TCRbeta CDR3 rearrangement, sequence reads were collapsed and filtered. Productive Simpson clonality was computed per sample as the square root of Simpson's diversity index over productive rearrangements. TCRdb carries this immuneACCESS record with in-frame sequences only. Its versions omit some clonotypes, under half of them owing to an unresolved V gene in the studies checked, with the rest unexplained. The V and J calls and clone size come from that table; D and trimming were worked out from the DNA. Within this sample are 300,000 to 400,000 clones, with 90% to 95% of them counted one time only. The top ten hold 3.9% of the sample.

Sequencing was carried out using PBMCs or T cells enriched from blood (not recorded which). The clonotype comes from a woman under 40 who had been exposed to COVID-19.

The DNA sequence is TGTGCCAGCAGTCGGGACAGCCACACCGGGGAGCTGTTTTTT. It specifies CASSRDSHTGELFF. The rearrangement joined TRBV7-9 to TRBJ2-2, with 7 central nucleotides matching TRBD1. Unmatched junction bases come to 4, with V trimmed by 6 bases and J by 3 bases. The CDR3 runs 14 residues from the cysteine to the phenylalanine. Of all the DNA, just the CDR3 is kept, 42 bases in frame from base 1. In the germline V gene (reference sequence), CDR1 corresponds to SEHNR and CDR2 to FQNEAQ.